This record covers a single TCR beta chain. What it recognizes is unknown. The data originate from a study of T cell responses to AZD1222 COVID-19 vaccine. Study-wide background: Some second doses came at about 4 weeks and others at about 12 weeks; these were pooled.

Sequencing used immunoSEQ multiplex PCR; TCRdb keeps in-frame clones, though not all of them. The sample lists about 140,000 clones; just over 90% were seen once. Findings and caveats of the study: Spike-spanning, vaccine-associated CD4 TCRs were dominant at 160-218 and 743-854. Females made up more of the donors, who were largely white British, and clonal diversity may have come out too low. Spike-specific TCR breadth and depth rose after two AZD1222 doses.

This CDR3 is built from 12 residues. V was trimmed by 9 bases and J by 10 bases, leaving 13 bases between them. The sample in question was peripheral blood, obtained on day 0 of AZD1222 vaccination. The rearrangement joins TRBV12-3 or TRBV12-4 to TRBJ1-6, with D tentatively TRBD1 (6 bases). The sequence was obtained from an adult in good health. CDR3 region: CASQGSGSPLHF. CDR3 sequence (DNA): TGTGCCAGTCAGGGGTCAGGGTCACCCCTCCACTTT.